This note documents a single TCR beta chain sequence. Its specificity is not known. The data are from a study of response to subunit inactivated influenza vaccine. Study-level results: That few new T cells are recruited by each seasonal influenza vaccination was the authors' suggestion.

TCRdb called the RT-PCR reads again in MiXCR, with one record for every CDR3 protein. Of about 480,000 distinct CDR3 sequences in the sample, roughly 25% were seen once. The germline V and J ends were trimmed by 4 bases and 4 bases, with 10 bases remaining between them. The CDR3 extends over 12 amino acids. Germline CDR1 is SQVTM and CDR2 is ANQGSEA. This chain uses TRBV29-1 with TRBJ1-2; D uncertain. The sample in question was CD4+ T cells sorted from PBMCs, obtained 5 days after vaccination. The receptor was isolated from a man aged 45 to 65 who received an inactivated influenza vaccine. The CDR3 sequence: CSVVYPSYGYTF. The DNA of the CDR3 is TGCAGCGTTGTCTACCCGTCCTATGGCTACACCTTC.